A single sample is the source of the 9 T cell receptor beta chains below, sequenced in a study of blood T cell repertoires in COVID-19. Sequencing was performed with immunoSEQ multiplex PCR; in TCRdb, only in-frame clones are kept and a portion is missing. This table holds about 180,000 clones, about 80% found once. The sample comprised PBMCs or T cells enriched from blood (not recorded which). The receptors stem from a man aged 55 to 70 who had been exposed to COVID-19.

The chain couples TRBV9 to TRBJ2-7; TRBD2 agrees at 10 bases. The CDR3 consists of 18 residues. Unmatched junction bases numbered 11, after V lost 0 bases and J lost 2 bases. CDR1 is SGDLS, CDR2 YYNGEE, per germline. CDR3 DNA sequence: TGTGCCAGCAGCGTAGGAGGGCTAGCGGGAGCCCAGACCTACGAGCAGTACTTC. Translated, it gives CASSVGGLAGAQTYEQYF.

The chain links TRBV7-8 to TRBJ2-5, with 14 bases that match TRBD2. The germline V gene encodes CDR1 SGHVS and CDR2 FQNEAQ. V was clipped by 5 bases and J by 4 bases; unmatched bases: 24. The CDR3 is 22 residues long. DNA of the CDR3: TGTGCCAGCAGCCTCCCGGGCAGGGGGGGACTAGCGGGGGAAGGGTTCGGAGAGACCCAGTACTTC. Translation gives CASSLPGRGGLAGEGFGETQYF.

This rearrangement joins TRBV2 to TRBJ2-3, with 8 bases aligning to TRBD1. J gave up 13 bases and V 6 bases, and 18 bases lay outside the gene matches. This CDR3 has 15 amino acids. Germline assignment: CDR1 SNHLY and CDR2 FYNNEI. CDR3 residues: CASRAGGQITEREYF. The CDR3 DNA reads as TGTGCCAGCAGAGCAGGGGGCCAGATCACAGAAAGGGAGTATTTT.

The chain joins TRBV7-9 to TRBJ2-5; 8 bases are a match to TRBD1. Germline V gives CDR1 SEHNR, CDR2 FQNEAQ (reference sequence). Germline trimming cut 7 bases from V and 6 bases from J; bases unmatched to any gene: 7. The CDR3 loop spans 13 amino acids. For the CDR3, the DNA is TGTGCCAGCACCTCCGACAGGGGAAAGACCCAGTACTTC. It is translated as CASTSDRGKTQYF.

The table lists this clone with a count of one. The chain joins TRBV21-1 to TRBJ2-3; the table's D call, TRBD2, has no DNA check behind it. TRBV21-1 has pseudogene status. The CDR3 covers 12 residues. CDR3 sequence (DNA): TGTGCCAGCAGCGGCGGGGAGGATACGCAGTATTTT. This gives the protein CASSGGEDTQYF.

This CDR3 reads CASSHSQGEQFF. In DNA, the CDR3 is TGTGCCAGCAGCCACTCTCAGGGAGAGCAGTTCTTC. The chain is built from TRBV7-2 and TRBJ2-1, with D tentatively TRBD1 (5 bases). The germline gives CDR1 SGHTA, CDR2 FQGNSA. Trimming shortened V by 5 bases and J by 10 bases, and 12 bases separated the two germline ends. The CDR3 contains 12 residues.

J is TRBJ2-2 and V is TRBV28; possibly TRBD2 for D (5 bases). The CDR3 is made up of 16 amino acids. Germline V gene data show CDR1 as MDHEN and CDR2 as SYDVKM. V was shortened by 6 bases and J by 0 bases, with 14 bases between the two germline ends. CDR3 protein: CASSPVGSPNTGELFF. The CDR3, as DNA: TGTGCCAGCAGCCCCGTTGGGAGCCCGAACACCGGGGAGCTGTTTTTT.

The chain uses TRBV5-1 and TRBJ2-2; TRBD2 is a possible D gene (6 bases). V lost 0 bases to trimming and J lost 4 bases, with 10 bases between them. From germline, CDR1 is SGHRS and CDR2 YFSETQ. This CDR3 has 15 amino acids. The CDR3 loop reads CASSLALGGTGELFF. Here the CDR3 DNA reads TGCGCCAGCAGCTTGGCCTTGGGGGGCACCGGGGAGCTGTTTTTT.

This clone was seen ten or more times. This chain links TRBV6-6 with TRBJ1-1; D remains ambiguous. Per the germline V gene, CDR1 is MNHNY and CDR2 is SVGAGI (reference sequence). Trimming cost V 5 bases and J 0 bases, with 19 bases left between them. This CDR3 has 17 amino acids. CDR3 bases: TGTGCCAGCAGTCGGGCCACCAGATTAACCCTGAACACTGAAGCTTTCTTT. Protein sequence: CASSRATRLTLNTEAFF.